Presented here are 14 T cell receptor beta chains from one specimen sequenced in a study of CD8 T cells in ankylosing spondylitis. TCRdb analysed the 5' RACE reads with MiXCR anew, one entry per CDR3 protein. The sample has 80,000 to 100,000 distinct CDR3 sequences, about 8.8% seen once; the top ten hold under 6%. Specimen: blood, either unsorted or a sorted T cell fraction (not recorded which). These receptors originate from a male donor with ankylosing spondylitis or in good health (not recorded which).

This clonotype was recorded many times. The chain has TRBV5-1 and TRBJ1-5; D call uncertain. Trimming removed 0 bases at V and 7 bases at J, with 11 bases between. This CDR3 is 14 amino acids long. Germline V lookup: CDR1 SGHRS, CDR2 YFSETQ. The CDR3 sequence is CASSLGSSGQPQHF. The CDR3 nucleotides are TGCGCCAGCAGCTTGGGGTCTTCGGGACAGCCCCAGCATTTT.

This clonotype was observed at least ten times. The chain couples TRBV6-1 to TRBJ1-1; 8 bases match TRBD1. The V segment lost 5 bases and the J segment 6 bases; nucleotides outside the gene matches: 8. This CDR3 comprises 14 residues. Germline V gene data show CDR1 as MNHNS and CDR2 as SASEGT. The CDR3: CASSKGQVFPEAFF. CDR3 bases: TGTGCCAGCAGTAAGGGACAGGTTTTTCCTGAAGCTTTCTTT.

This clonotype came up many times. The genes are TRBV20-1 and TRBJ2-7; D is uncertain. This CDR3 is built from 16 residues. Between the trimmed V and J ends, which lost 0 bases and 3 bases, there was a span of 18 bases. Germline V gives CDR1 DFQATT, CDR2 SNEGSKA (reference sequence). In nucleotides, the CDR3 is TGCAGTGCTAGAGATCGGGCCGTAAATCGACACTACGAGCAGTACTTC. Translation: CSARDRAVNRHYEQYF.

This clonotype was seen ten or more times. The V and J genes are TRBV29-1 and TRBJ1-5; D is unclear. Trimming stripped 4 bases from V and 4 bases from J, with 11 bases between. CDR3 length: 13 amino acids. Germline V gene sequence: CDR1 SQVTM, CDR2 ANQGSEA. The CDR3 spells CSVGHAQNQPQHF. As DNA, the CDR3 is TGCAGCGTTGGACACGCGCAGAATCAGCCCCAGCATTTT.

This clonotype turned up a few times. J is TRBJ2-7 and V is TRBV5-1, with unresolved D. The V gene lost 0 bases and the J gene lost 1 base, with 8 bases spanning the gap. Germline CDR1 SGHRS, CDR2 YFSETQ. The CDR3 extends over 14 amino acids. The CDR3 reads CASSLGAASYEQYF. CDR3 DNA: TGCGCCAGCAGCTTGGGCGCAGCGTCCTACGAGCAGTACTTC.

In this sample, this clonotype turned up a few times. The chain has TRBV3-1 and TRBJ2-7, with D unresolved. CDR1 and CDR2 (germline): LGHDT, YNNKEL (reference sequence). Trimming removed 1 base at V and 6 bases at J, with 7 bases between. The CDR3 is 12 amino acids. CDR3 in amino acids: CASSQGVVEQYF. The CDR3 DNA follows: TGTGCCAGCAGCCAAGGCGTGGTCGAGCAGTACTTC.

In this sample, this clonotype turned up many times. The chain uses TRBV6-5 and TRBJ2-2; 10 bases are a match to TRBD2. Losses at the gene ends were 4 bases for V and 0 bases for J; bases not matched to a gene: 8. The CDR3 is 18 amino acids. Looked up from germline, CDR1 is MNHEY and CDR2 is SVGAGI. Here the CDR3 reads CASSSLAGAQTNTGELFF. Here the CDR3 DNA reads TGTGCCAGCAGTTCCCTAGCGGGGGCCCAAACGAACACCGGGGAGCTGTTTTTT.

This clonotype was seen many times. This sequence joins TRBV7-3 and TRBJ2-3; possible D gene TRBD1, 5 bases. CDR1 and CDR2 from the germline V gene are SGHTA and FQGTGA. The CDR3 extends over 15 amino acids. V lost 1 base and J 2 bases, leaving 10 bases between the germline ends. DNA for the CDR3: TGTGCCAGCAGCTTAAGACAGACCAACACAGATACGCAGTATTTT. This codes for CASSLRQTNTDTQYF.

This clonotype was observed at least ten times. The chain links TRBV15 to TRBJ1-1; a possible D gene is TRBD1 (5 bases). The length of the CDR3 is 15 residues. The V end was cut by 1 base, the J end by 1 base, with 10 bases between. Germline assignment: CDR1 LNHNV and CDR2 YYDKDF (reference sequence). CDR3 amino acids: CATSRGGGANTEAFF. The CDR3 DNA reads TGTGCCACCAGCAGAGGTGGAGGGGCGAACACTGAAGCTTTCTTT.

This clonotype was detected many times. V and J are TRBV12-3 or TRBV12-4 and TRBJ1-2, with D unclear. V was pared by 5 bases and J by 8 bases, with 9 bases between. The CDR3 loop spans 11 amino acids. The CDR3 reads CASSRGYGYTF. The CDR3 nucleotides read TGTGCCAGCAGTCGGGGTTACGGCTACACCTTC.

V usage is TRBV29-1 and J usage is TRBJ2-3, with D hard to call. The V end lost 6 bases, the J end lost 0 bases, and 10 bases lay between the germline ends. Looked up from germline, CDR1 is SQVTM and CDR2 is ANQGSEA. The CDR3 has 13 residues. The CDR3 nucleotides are TGCAGCGTCGCTCCGAGAAGCACAGATACGCAGTATTTT. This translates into CSVAPRSTDTQYF.

CDR3 protein: CASSGLKGTDTQYF. DNA for the CDR3: TGTGCCAGCAGTGGACTGAAAGGCACAGATACGCAGTATTTT. This chain links TRBV2 with TRBJ2-3; D gene ambiguous. The germline CDR1 and CDR2 sequences are SNHLY and FYNNEI. The CDR3 is 14 residues long. The ends were cut back, 4 bases at V and 1 base at J, with 9 bases in the middle.

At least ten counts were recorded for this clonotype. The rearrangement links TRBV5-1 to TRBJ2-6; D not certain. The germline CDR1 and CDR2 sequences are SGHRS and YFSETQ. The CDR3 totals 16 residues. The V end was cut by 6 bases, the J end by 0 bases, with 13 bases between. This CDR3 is CASKLDARSGANVLTF. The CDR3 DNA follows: TGCGCCAGCAAGTTAGACGCCCGCTCTGGGGCCAACGTCCTGACTTTC.

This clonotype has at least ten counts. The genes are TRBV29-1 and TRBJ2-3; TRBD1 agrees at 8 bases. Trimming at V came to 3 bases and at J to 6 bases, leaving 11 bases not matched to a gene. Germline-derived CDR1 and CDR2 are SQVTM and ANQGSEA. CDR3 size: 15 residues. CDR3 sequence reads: CSVELQGVVRDTQYF. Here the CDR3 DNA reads TGCAGCGTTGAGCTACAGGGGGTCGTGAGGGATACGCAGTATTTT.